This is a list of T cell receptor beta chains from one sample in a study of cytomegalovirus exposure and HLA in healthy donors. Profiling relied on immunoSEQ multiplex PCR, and the TCRdb table lists in-frame clones only, not all of them. The data show hundreds of thousands of clones, with about 88% seen just once and about 0.22% held by the top ten. The sequenced sample consisted of PBMCs. The receptors were sampled from a girl aged 2 to 10 in good health and CMV-seronegative. Both conserved end residues are part of each CDR3. The order of the fields is CDR3 length, V gene, J gene, D gene, clone size, CDR3 protein, CDR3 DNA. D genes are given only for firm matches. Size tells how often a clone was seen (once, few, many) or the class of an expanded clone, and some rows leave it out.

length: 11
V: TRBV19
J: TRBJ2-7
D: -
size: -
CDR3: CASSMRNEQYF
DNA: TGTGCCAGTAGTATGAGGAACGAGCAGTACTTC

length: 13
V: TRBV5-7
J: TRBJ1-2
D: -
size: few
CDR3: CASSLTQFYGYTF
DNA: TGTGCCAGCAGCTTGACCCAGTTCTATGGCTACACCTTC

length: 13
V: TRBV6-5
J: TRBJ1-2
D: -
size: -
CDR3: CASSRQANYGYTF
DNA: TGTGCCAGCAGTCGACAGGCTAACTATGGCTACACCTTC

length: 13
V: TRBV2
J: TRBJ1-2
D: -
size: -
CDR3: CASSDLIVHGYTF
DNA: TGTGCCAGCAGTGATCTAATCGTACATGGCTACACCTTC

length: 10
V: TRBV30
J: TRBJ2-7
D: -
size: few
CDR3: CAWSNGGQYF
DNA: TGTGCCTGGAGTAACGGGGGGCAGTACTTC

length: 15
V: TRBV2
J: TRBJ2-1
D: TRBD2
size: -
CDR3: CASRGLAGGHNEQFF
DNA: TGTGCCAGCAGGGGGCTAGCGGGAGGACACAATGAGCAGTTCTTC

length: 13
V: TRBV30
J: TRBJ1-6
D: TRBD1
size: few
CDR3: CAWMGQGGSPLHF
DNA: TGTGCCTGGATGGGACAGGGGGGTTCACCCCTCCACTTT

length: 17
V: TRBV5-1
J: TRBJ1-2
D: TRBD1
size: -
CDR3: CASSLGGGGVKIYGYTF
DNA: TGCGCCAGCAGCTTGGGAGGAGGGGGCGTCAAAATCTATGGCTACACCTTC

length: 15
V: TRBV5-4
J: TRBJ2-1
D: -
size: -
CDR3: CASSWGESSYNEQFF
DNA: TGTGCCAGCAGCTGGGGGGAAAGCTCCTACAATGAGCAGTTCTTC

length: 11
V: TRBV2
J: TRBJ2-3
D: TRBD2
size: -
CDR3: CASRGADTQYF
DNA: TGTGCCTCCCGGGGGGCAGATACGCAGTATTTT

length: 13
V: TRBV6-1
J: TRBJ1-2
D: TRBD1
size: few
CDR3: CASQQGGPYGYTF
DNA: TGTGCCAGTCAACAGGGGGGCCCCTATGGCTACACCTTC